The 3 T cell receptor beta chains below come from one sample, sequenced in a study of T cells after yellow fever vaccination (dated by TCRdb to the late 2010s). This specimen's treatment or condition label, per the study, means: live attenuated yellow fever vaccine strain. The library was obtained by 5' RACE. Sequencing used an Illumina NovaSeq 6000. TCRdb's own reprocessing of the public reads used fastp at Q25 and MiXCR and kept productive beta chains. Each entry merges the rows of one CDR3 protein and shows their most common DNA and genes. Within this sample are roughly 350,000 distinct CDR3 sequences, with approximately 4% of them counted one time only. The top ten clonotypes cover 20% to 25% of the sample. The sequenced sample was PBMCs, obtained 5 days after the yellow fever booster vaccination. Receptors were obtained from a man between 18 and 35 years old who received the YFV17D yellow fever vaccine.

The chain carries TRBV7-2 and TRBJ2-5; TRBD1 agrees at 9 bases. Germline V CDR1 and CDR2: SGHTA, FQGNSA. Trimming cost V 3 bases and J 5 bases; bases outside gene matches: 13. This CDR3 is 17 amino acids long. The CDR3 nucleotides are TGTGCCAGCAGCTTTCGCCCTTCACAGGGGGCTGGGGAGACCCAGTACTTC. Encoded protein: CASSFRPSQGAGETQYF.

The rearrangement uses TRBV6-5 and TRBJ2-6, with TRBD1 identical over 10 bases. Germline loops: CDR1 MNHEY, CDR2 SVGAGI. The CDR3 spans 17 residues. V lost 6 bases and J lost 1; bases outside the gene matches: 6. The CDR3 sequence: CASRRTGGHSGANVLTF. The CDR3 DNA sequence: TGTGCCAGCAGGAGGACAGGGGGGCATTCTGGGGCCAACGTCCTGACTTTC.

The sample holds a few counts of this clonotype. CDR3 region: CASTTGLANNEQFF. The CDR3, as DNA: TGCGCCAGCACCACGGGACTAGCGAACAATGAGCAGTTCTTC. V gene TRBV5-1 combines with J gene TRBJ2-1; 10 bases match TRBD2. The CDR3 is 14 residues long. J was trimmed by 5 bases and V by 6 bases; bases with no gene match: 5. Germline values: CDR1 SGHRS, CDR2 YFSETQ. The whole variable domain, remainder taken from reference TRBV5-1 and TRBJ2-1, is KAGVTQTPRYLIKTRGQQVTLSCSPISGHRSVSWYQQTPGQGLQFLFEYFSETQRNKGNFPGRFSGRQFSNSRSEMNVSTLELGDSALYLCASTTGLANNEQFFGPGTRLTVL.